A selection of T cell receptor beta chains follows, all from one sample in a study of shared clonotypes between healthy human individuals. Sequencing used immunoSEQ multiplex PCR; TCRdb keeps in-frame clones, though not all of them. The sample holds approximately 500,000 clones; 79% are singletons and the top ten take under 15%. The material sequenced was PBMCs. All receptors come from a woman aged 40 to 50 in good health. Some clones in this sample may be carry-over from other donors' samples. CDR3s include the opening cysteine and the closing phenylalanine or tryptophan. A D gene is named only where the DNA matches it firmly. Clone sizes are given selectively: once, few, many, or a class where the clone is expanded.

>TRBV25-1|-|-|TRBJ2-2
CASSPARAGELFF
TGTGCCAGCAGTCCGGCTCGGGCCGGGGAGCTGTTTTTT
>TRBV15|-|-|TRBJ2-5
CATSSAGETQYF
TGTGCCACCAGCAGTGCCGGGGAGACCCAGTACTTC
>TRBV5-1|TRBD1|once|TRBJ2-7
CASSGTGTTYEQYF
TGCGCCAGCTCCGGGACAGGGACAACCTACGAGCAGTACTTC
>TRBV7-8|TRBD2|-|TRBJ2-7
CASSAISGSGTYEQYF
TGTGCCAGCAGCGCGATTAGCGGGAGTGGGACCTACGAGCAGTACTTC
>TRBV19|-|-|TRBJ2-1
CASSLQGTYNEQFF
TGTGCCAGTAGCCTACAGGGTACCTACAATGAGCAGTTCTTC
>TRBV15|-|-|TRBJ1-3
CATSSKGPGNTIYF
TGTGCCACCAGCAGCAAGGGCCCTGGAAACACCATATATTTT
>TRBV7-9|-|-|TRBJ1-1
CASSLEGGTEAFF
TGTGCCAGCAGCTTAGAGGGGGGAACTGAAGCTTTCTTT
>TRBV7-2|TRBD2|once|TRBJ2-7
CASSLASGRAEQYF
TGTGCCAGCAGCTTGGCTAGCGGGAGGGCCGAGCAGTACTTC
>TRBV15|-|few|TRBJ2-7
CATSRDGTGFYEQYF
TGTGCCACCAGCAGAGATGGAACAGGTTTCTACGAGCAGTACTTC
>TRBV28|TRBD1|-|TRBJ1-4
CASSLGGDSEKLFF
TGTGCCAGCAGTTTGGGGGGGGACAGTGAAAAACTGTTTTTT
>TRBV2|TRBD2|once|TRBJ2-7
CASSEVGTTLRYEQYF
TGTGCCAGCAGTGAAGTAGGGACTACTCTCCGGTACGAGCAGTACTTC
>TRBV7-2|TRBD2|-|TRBJ2-3
CASSLIGGGASTDTQYF
TGTGCCAGCAGCTTAATCGGGGGAGGGGCCAGCACAGATACGCAGTATTTT
>TRBV15|TRBD2|-|TRBJ2-5
CATSRWTSGKETQYF
TGTGCCACCAGCAGGTGGACTAGCGGGAAAGAGACCCAGTACTTC
>TRBV18|TRBD2|-|TRBJ2-7
CASSPRSSGRASLEQYF
TGTGCCAGCTCACCACGGAGTAGCGGGAGAGCATCCCTCGAGCAGTACTTC
>TRBV19|-|-|TRBJ2-3
CASSSSGTSTDTQYF
TGTGCCAGTAGCTCAAGTGGGACTTCCACAGATACGCAGTATTTT
>TRBV27|-|-|TRBJ1-5
CASSLFYNQPQHF
TGTGCCAGCAGTTTATTTTACAATCAGCCCCAGCATTTT
>TRBV4-1|-|-|TRBJ2-7
CASSQDLPYEQYF
TGCGCCAGCAGCCAAGATCTTCCCTACGAGCAGTACTTC
>TRBV6-1|-|-|TRBJ1-2
CASSSQTAPNYGYTF
TGTGCCAGCAGTTCCCAGACAGCTCCTAACTATGGCTACACCTTC
>TRBV10-3|TRBD1|-|TRBJ2-7
CATHNTGGYEQYF
TGTGCCACACACAACACAGGGGGCTACGAGCAGTACTTC
>TRBV6-1|-|-|TRBJ2-7
CASSEGRHYEQYF
TGTGCCAGCAGTGAGGGCAGACACTACGAGCAGTACTTC
>TRBV27|TRBD2|-|TRBJ2-3
CASSLSPGLAGLWTQYF
TGTGCCAGCAGTTTGTCTCCGGGACTAGCGGGTCTATGGACGCAGTATTTT
>TRBV10-3|TRBD2|-|TRBJ2-1
CAISDAPGGRAYNEQFF
TGTGCCATCAGTGATGCCCCCGGCGGGAGGGCCTACAATGAGCAGTTCTTC
>TRBV29-1|-|few|TRBJ1-1
CSASPGWAMNTEAFF
TGCAGCGCCTCCCCGGGTTGGGCGATGAACACTGAAGCTTTCTTT
>TRBV7-2|-|-|TRBJ2-1
CASSLVSGGNEQFF
TGTGCCAGCAGCTTAGTATCGGGCGGCAATGAGCAGTTCTTC
>TRBV2|-|-|TRBJ2-7
CASTSGVQGWDEQYF
TGTGCCAGCACTTCGGGAGTACAGGGCTGGGACGAGCAGTACTTC
>TRBV7-9|-|few|TRBJ1-2
CASSLAQAAGYTF
TGTGCCAGCAGCTTAGCCCAGGCAGCTGGCTACACCTTC
>TRBV6-1|TRBD1|many|TRBJ1-6
CASSGTEDNSPLHF
TGTGCCAGCAGCGGGACAGAAGATAATTCACCCCTCCACTTT
>TRBV7-2|-|-|TRBJ2-1
CASSLRRLSHNEQFF
TGTGCCAGCAGCTTAAGGCGGCTATCCCACAATGAGCAGTTCTTC
>TRBV9|TRBD2|many|TRBJ2-7
CASSPGTSGYEQYF
TGTGCCAGCAGCCCCGGGACTAGCGGGTACGAGCAGTACTTC
>TRBV7-8|-|-|TRBJ2-2
CASSLAGGWTGELFF
TGTGCCAGCAGCTTAGCGGGAGGATGGACCGGGGAGCTGTTTTTT
>TRBV5-1|-|-|TRBJ2-2
CASSLEGGTGELFF
TGCGCCAGCAGCTTGGAGGGGGGAACCGGGGAGCTGTTTTTT
>TRBV7-6|-|-|TRBJ2-3
CASSLDGKLTDTQYF
TGTGCCAGCAGCTTAGACGGGAAACTAACAGATACGCAGTATTTT
>TRBV28|-|once|TRBJ2-3
CARGQATTDTQYF
TGTGCGCGGGGGCAGGCGACCACAGATACGCAGTATTTT
>TRBV9|-|-|TRBJ2-7
CASSVGAEPYEQYF
TGTGCCAGCAGCGTAGGGGCGGAACCCTACGAGCAGTACTTC
>TRBV18|-|few|TRBJ1-5
CASSPSTGNQPQHF
TGTGCCAGCTCACCCTCGACGGGCAATCAGCCCCAGCATTTT
>TRBV5-1|-|-|TRBJ2-5
CASSLDSSPGSKETQYF
TGCGCCAGCAGCTTGGACAGTTCCCCCGGGTCCAAAGAGACCCAGTACTTC
>TRBV7-2|-|-|TRBJ2-7
CASSLATGRKWGEQYF
TGTGCCAGCAGCTTAGCGACGGGACGCAAATGGGGGGAGCAGTACTTC
>TRBV14|-|once|TRBJ1-3
CASSHDSFSGNTIYF
TGTGCCAGCAGCCACGACAGCTTCTCTGGAAACACCATATATTTT
>TRBV6-5|-|-|TRBJ2-2
CASRAHNTGELFF
TGTGCCAGCAGGGCCCACAACACCGGGGAGCTGTTTTTT
>TRBV9|-|-|TRBJ2-1
CASSVGPSNEQFF
TGTGCCAGCAGCGTAGGCCCCTCTAATGAGCAGTTCTTC
>TRBV7-2|-|-|TRBJ2-7
CASSFRGTVIHEQYF
TGTGCCAGCAGCTTCCGGGGGACAGTGATACACGAGCAGTACTTC
>TRBV5-1|-|-|TRBJ2-3
CASTAGTPGSTQYF
TGCGCCAGCACAGCCGGGACCCCAGGTAGCACGCAGTATTTT